This T cell receptor beta chain was identified during a study of blood T cells in healthy people across ages. The study, taken as a whole, reports: The diversity estimates, figures obtained from one million T cells, were considered underestimates.

Germline assignment: CDR1 DFQATT and CDR2 SNEGSKA (reference sequence). The CDR3 is made up of 12 amino acids. The germline V and J ends were trimmed by 0 bases and 14 bases, with 15 bases remaining between them. A J-beta primer mix and a sample-barcoded 5' primer were used in a second PCR of about 7 to 11 cycles. Template switching added a 12-random-nucleotide identifier to every cDNA molecule. TCRdb re-called the 5' RACE reads with MiXCR, one entry per CDR3 protein. In the table there are over 550,000 distinct CDR3 sequences, about 30% of which are singletons. Healthy Russian Caucasian donors spanned ages about 6 to 100 years. This clonotype was seen many times. Its antigen remains unidentified.

The sample comprised blood. The receptor's source is an elderly woman in good health. The V gene is TRBV20-1, the J gene TRBJ2-3; D remains ambiguous. The CDR3 protein is CSARDLGRGSYF. Written as DNA, the CDR3 is TGCAGTGCTAGAGATCTCGGGCGCGGCTCGTATTTT.